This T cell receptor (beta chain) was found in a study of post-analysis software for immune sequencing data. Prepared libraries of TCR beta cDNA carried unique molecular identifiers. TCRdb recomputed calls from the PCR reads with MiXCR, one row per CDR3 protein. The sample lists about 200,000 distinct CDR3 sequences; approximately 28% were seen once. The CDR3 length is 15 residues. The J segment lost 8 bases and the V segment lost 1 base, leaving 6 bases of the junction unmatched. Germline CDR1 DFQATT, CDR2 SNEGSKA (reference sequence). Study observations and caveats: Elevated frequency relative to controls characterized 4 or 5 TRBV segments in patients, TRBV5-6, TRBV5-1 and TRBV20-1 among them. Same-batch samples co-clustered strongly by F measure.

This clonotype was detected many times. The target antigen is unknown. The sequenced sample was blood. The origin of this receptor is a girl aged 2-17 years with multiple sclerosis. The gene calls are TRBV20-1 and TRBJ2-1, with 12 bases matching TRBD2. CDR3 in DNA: TGCAGTGCTAGAGGCGCGCTAGCGGGAGGGTATGAGCAGTTCTTC. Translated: CSARGALAGGYEQFF.